This T cell receptor (beta chain) originates from a study of OX40 agonist ivuxolimab in advanced cancers. Study overall: The study treated patients with ivuxolimab, an agonistic anti-OX40 (CD134) antibody. Study-level points and caveats: CD4+ and CD8+ blood T cells expanded clonally by week 6 at 0.1 to 3.0 mg/kg. Specificity for antigen went undetermined in the expanded peripheral T cells. Part of the nonresponder group also had normalized T-cell clonal expansion that was low.

TCRdb keeps only in-frame clones here, not all; method: immunoSEQ multiplex PCR. Of over 85,000 clones in the sample, less than 90% were seen once. With regard to this clone: Its antigen is not known.

Germline values: CDR1 MRHNA, CDR2 SNTAGT. The CDR3 totals 19 residues. V was clipped by 2 bases and J by 1 base; unmatched bases: 9. The chain is built from TRBV6-4 and TRBJ1-5, with 12 bases aligning to TRBD1. The sequencing used CD4+ or CD8+ T cells sorted from blood, collected in a trial of the OX40 agonist ivuxolimab. This TCR was sampled from an adult with an advanced solid tumor such as melanoma, head and neck, liver or kidney cancer. CDR3 nucleotides: TGTGCCAGCAGTGACCCGGGACAGGGGGCACGAATAAGCAATCAGCCCCAGCATTTT. Translation: CASSDPGQGARISNQPQHF.